This TCR beta chain comes out of a study of shared clonotypes between healthy human individuals. Overall study results and limits: Estimated richness values were generally larger in naive subsets than in memory subsets.

Using immunoSEQ multiplex PCR, the repertoire was profiled, and TCRdb retains in-frame clones only, with some absent. This sample has about 2,200,000 clones, with about 93% found just once. As concerns this clone: What it recognizes is unknown.

CD45RO negativity and positive selection for CCR7 defined naive CD8 cells, a population that excluded terminally differentiated effector memory CD45RA+ cells. The germline V and J ends were trimmed by 2 bases and 1 base, with 12 bases remaining between them. The V gene's germline CDR1 is MDHEN and CDR2 SYDVKM. This CDR3 region has 17 residues. Material: naive CD8+ T cells from PBMCs. The chain employs TRBV28 and TRBJ2-6; possible D gene TRBD1, 5 bases. This TCR was sampled from a man aged 18 to 30 in good health. Some clones in this sample may be carry-over from other donors' samples. The CDR3 DNA reads as TGTGCCAGCAGTTTACAGGGTTTTAGGTCTGGGGCCAACGTCCTGACTTTC. Encoded protein: CASSLQGFRSGANVLTF. Complete variable domain (other parts from reference TRBV28 and TRBJ2-6): DVKVTQSSRYLVKRTGEKVFLECVQDMDHENMFWYRQDPGLGLRLIYFSYDVKMKEKGDIPEGYSVSREKKERFSLILESASTNQTSMYLCASSLQGFRSGANVLTFGAGSRLTVL.